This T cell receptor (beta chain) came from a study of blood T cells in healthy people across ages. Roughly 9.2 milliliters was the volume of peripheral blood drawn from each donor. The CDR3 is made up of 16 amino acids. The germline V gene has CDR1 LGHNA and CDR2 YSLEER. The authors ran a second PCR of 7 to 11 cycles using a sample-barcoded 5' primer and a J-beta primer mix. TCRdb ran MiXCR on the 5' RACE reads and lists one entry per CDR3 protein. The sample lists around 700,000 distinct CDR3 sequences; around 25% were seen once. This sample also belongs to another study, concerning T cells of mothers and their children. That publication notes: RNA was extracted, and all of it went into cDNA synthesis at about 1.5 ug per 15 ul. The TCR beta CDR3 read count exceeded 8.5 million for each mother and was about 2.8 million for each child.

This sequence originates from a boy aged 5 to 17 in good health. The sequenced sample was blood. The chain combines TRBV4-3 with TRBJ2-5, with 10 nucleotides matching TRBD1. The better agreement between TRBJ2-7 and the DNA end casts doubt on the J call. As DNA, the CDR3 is TGCGCCAGCAGCCAAGACCCCGGGACAGGGGCCTACGAGCAGTACTTC. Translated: CASSQDPGTGAYEQYF.